This T cell receptor (beta chain) was captured in a study of blood T cell repertoires in COVID-19. The wider study: T cells, B-cell-depleted T cells, or PBMCs supplied cDNA or gDNA.

J lost 6 bases, V lost 2 bases, and 4 bases had no gene match. The CDR3 is 16 residues long. Germline CDR1 MNHEY, CDR2 SVGEGT. Authors' data handling: Amplifying reference gene primers gave estimates of nucleated cell counts. Assay used: immunoSEQ multiplex PCR; TCRdb lists only in-frame clones, some missing. V and J calls and clone size follow that table, whereas D and trimming were derived from the DNA. The sample yields roughly 140,000 clones, roughly 82% seen once. Sequencing was performed on peripheral blood. The V and J genes are TRBV6-2 or TRBV6-3 and TRBJ2-4; 13 bases align to TRBD2. This sequence was found in a woman aged 50 to 65 in a cohort sampled during active or convalescent COVID-19. CDR3: CASSYGTSGVLNIQYF. The CDR3 bases are TGTGCCAGCAGTTACGGGACTAGCGGGGTTTTAAACATTCAGTACTTC.